The 15 T cell receptor beta chains listed next were all sequenced from one sample in a study of PD-1 blockade in classical Hodgkin lymphoma. Measured with immunoSEQ multiplex PCR; TCRdb has only the in-frame clones, and not every one. Among 70,000 or so clones listed, about 94% were seen once. Stated time point: newly diagnosed, previously untreated cHL patient sample. Sequencing was carried out using peripheral blood mononuclear cells (PBMCs). Receptors originate from a human donor with classical Hodgkin lymphoma.

V and J are TRBV2 and TRBJ1-2, with 7 bases fitting TRBD1. After removal of 6 bases from V and 4 bases from J, the junction contained 8 bases not matched to a gene. Per germline, CDR1 SNHLY and CDR2 FYNNEI. The CDR3 is made up of 14 amino acids. This CDR3 is CASRVGTEIYGYTF. The CDR3 DNA sequence: TGTGCCAGCAGGGTTGGGACAGAAATCTATGGCTACACCTTC.

This clone turned up a few times. V gene TRBV2 combines with J gene TRBJ2-7; TRBD1 matches at 9 bases. The germline CDR1 and CDR2 sequences are SNHLY and FYNNEI. This CDR3 region has 16 residues. Losses at the gene ends were 6 bases for V and 5 bases for J; bases not matched to a gene: 14. The CDR3 loop reads CASRAVDRGYRNEQYF. DNA of the CDR3: TGTGCCAGCAGGGCCGTCGACAGGGGGTATCGGAACGAGCAGTACTTC.

This rearrangement joins TRBV19 to TRBJ1-2; D is possibly TRBD1 (6 bases). The CDR3 covers 14 residues. Trimming took 7 bases from V and 8 from J, leaving 20 bases between them. Germline assignment: CDR1 LNHDA and CDR2 SQIVND (reference sequence). The CDR3 DNA reads as TGTGCCAGTATGACAGGCCCAATGGAGGGAGGCTACACCTTC. Amino acid sequence: CASMTGPMEGGYTF.

The rearrangement joins TRBV27 to TRBJ2-3, with 9 positions matching TRBD1. V lost 4 bases and J lost 6; bases outside the gene matches: 8. CDR3 size: 15 residues. Per the germline V gene, CDR1 is MNHEY and CDR2 is SMNVEV (reference sequence). The DNA for the CDR3 is TGTGCCAGCAGTTCACCAACAGGGGGCAAGGATACGCAGTATTTT. Protein: CASSSPTGGKDTQYF.

The CDR3 is CASSPRRGVGGYTF. In DNA form, the CDR3 reads TGTGCCAGCAGCCCCAGGAGGGGAGTAGGGGGCTACACCTTC. The chain is built from TRBV7-9 and TRBJ1-2; weak D call: TRBD1 (5 bases). The CDR3 extends over 14 amino acids. Trimming took 5 bases from V and 8 from J, leaving 18 bases between them. Per germline, CDR1 SEHNR and CDR2 FQNEAQ (reference sequence).

This chain joins TRBV27 and TRBJ1-5; maybe TRBD1 (6 bases). Per the germline V gene, CDR1 is MNHEY and CDR2 is SMNVEV (reference sequence). V was shortened by 4 bases and J by 2 bases, with 15 bases between the two germline ends. The CDR3 is 16 residues long. The CDR3 loop reads CASSSYRVGGNQPQHF. The CDR3 DNA is TGTGCCAGCAGTTCGTACAGGGTTGGGGGCAATCAGCCCCAGCATTTT.

This clone was observed once. The rearrangement uses TRBV7-9 and TRBJ2-1, with D unclear. CDR3 length: 14 residues. Germline loops: CDR1 SEHNR, CDR2 FQNEAQ (reference sequence). V was clipped by 2 bases and J by 9 bases, with 14 bases between them. CDR3 loop: CASSLFPSKGEQFF. The CDR3 DNA sequence: TGTGCCAGCAGCTTATTTCCCAGCAAAGGTGAGCAGTTCTTC.

The chain recombines TRBV19 with TRBJ1-1; 8 bases match TRBD1. V lost 6 bases to trimming and J lost 5 bases; unmatched junction nucleotides: 11. The CDR3 is 15 amino acids. Looked up from germline, CDR1 is LNHDA and CDR2 is SQIVND (reference sequence). The CDR3 sequence is CASRDNDRGRTEAFF. CDR3 bases: TGTGCCAGTAGGGATAATGACAGGGGACGAACTGAAGCTTTCTTT.

The J gene is TRBJ2-5, the V gene TRBV28; D is ambiguous. Trimming shortened V by 5 bases and J by 2 bases, and 21 bases separated the two germline ends. Germline V lookup: CDR1 MDHEN, CDR2 SYDVKM. The CDR3 contains 17 residues. The CDR3 coding sequence is TGTGCCAGCAGTCGGGTGGGTAAGGGATCTGATCAAGAGACCCAGTACTTC. Protein product: CASSRVGKGSDQETQYF.

V usage is TRBV5-1 and J usage is TRBJ2-3; TRBD2 aligns across 14 bases. The length of the CDR3 is 17 residues. The germline CDR1 and CDR2 sequences are SGHRS and YFSETQ. Losses at the gene ends were 4 bases for V and 2 bases for J; bases not matched to a gene: 6. CDR3 coding DNA: TGCGCCAGCAGCAATCCGGGACTAGCGGGGGTCACAGATACGCAGTATTTT. Translated, it gives CASSNPGLAGVTDTQYF.

The J gene is TRBJ2-7, the V gene TRBV19; TRBD2 agrees at 10 bases. J lost 6 bases, V lost 0 bases, and 5 bases had no gene match. CDR3 length equals 15 residues. Germline V lookup: CDR1 LNHDA, CDR2 SQIVND (reference sequence). CDR3 loop: CASSIDRLAGVEQYF. The CDR3 DNA reads TGTGCCAGTAGTATAGATCGTCTAGCGGGAGTCGAGCAGTACTTC. The full variable domain, rest sourced from reference TRBV19 and TRBJ2-7, is DGGITQSPKYLFRKEGQNVTLSCEQNLNHDAMYWYRQDPGQGLRLIYYSQIVNDFQKGDIAEGYSVSREKKESFPLTVTSAQKNPTAFYLCASSIDRLAGVEQYFGPGTRLTVT.

The J gene is TRBJ2-1, the V gene TRBV10-1; 7 positions match TRBD1. The germline V gene encodes CDR1 WNHNN and CDR2 SYGVQD (reference sequence). The length of the CDR3 is 14 residues. V shed 11 bases and J 4 bases; nucleotides not matched to a gene: 11. The CDR3 bases are TGCGCCTCAGCCCTGGGCAGGGGGTACAATGAGCAGTTCTTC. It yields the protein CASALGRGYNEQFF.

The chain joins TRBV6-5 to TRBJ2-7; TRBD2 aligns across 13 bases. V was clipped by 6 bases and J by 11 bases; unmatched bases: 7. Looked up from germline, CDR1 is MNHEY and CDR2 is SVGAGI. CDR3 size: 13 residues. The CDR3 here is CASSRGLAGRKYF. Here the CDR3 DNA reads TGTGCCAGCAGCCGGGGACTAGCGGGACGTAAGTACTTC.

The chain has TRBV18 and TRBJ2-2, with D hard to call. Germline CDR1 KGHSH, CDR2 LQKENI. The CDR3 extends over 13 amino acids. V lost 0 bases and J 1 base, leaving 0 bases between the germline ends. CDR3 in amino acids: CASSPPNTGELFF. CDR3 nucleotide sequence: TGTGCCAGCTCACCACCGAACACCGGGGAGCTGTTTTTT.

The genes are TRBV6-1 and TRBJ1-4; the D gene is possibly TRBD1 (5 bases). This CDR3 is built from 14 residues. V lost 3 bases to trimming and J lost 8 bases, with 13 bases between them. From germline, CDR1 is MNHNS and CDR2 SASEGT. The CDR3 DNA is TGTGCCAGCAGTGAGGGGGGGGTGGGCGAAAAACTGTTTTTT. It is translated as CASSEGGVGEKLFF.